This T cell receptor (beta chain) was sequenced during a study of T cells in Graves' hyperthyroidism and ophthalmopathy. Amplified TCR beta CDR3 regions derived from RNA transcripts. The TCR CDR3 was amplified in a first-round RT-PCR using the HTBI primer set. TCRdb re-analysed the multiplex PCR reads in MiXCR, keeping a single row per CDR3 protein. The sample lists about 260,000 distinct CDR3 sequences; less than 30% were seen once. Diagnoses used clinical symptoms, serum thyroxine and TRAb, thyroid ultrasound and orbital computed tomography. This CDR3 is built from 14 residues. Looked up from germline, CDR1 is MNHEY and CDR2 is SMNVEV (reference sequence). Trimming removed 6 bases at V and 7 bases at J, with 19 bases between.

The sequenced sample was blood. V gene TRBV27 combines with J gene TRBJ2-7; possible D gene TRBD2, 5 bases. The clonotype was recovered from a man in his forties or fifties with Graves' hyperthyroidism that later progressed to Graves' ophthalmopathy. The CDR3 nucleotides are TGTGCCAGCAGCTCACTACTAGTCCCCAGGGAGCAGTACTTC. It is translated as CASSSLLVPREQYF.